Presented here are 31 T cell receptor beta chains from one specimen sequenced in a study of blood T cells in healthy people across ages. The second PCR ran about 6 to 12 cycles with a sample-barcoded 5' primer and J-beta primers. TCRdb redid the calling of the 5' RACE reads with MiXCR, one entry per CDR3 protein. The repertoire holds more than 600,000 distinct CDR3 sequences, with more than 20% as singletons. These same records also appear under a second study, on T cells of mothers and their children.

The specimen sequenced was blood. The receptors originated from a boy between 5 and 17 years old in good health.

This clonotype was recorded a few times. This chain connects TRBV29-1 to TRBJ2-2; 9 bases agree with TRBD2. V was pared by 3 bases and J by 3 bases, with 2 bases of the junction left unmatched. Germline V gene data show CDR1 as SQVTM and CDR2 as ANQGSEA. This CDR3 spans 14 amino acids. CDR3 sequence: CSVEAGGYTGELFF. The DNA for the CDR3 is TGCAGCGTTGAGGCGGGAGGGTACACCGGGGAGCTGTTTTTT.

The CDR3 is CASSQGTSGGSQETQYF. The CDR3 nucleotides are TGTGCCAGCAGCCAAGGAACTAGCGGGGGTAGTCAAGAGACCCAGTACTTC. This chain joins TRBV4-2 and TRBJ2-5; 11 bases map to TRBD2. From germline, CDR1 is LGHNA and CDR2 YNFKEQ. CDR3 length: 17 residues. The V gene end was trimmed by 1 base and the J gene end by 2 bases; junction bases not matched to a gene: 6.

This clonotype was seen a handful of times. The CDR3 nucleotides read TGCAGTGTTTACAGGGCACCAAACACTGAAGCTTTCTTT. The encoded protein is CSVYRAPNTEAFF. The rearrangement uses TRBV20-1 and TRBJ1-1; TRBD1 might be the D (6 bases). Germline lookup yields CDR1 DFQATT and CDR2 SNEGSKA (reference sequence). V was trimmed by 7 bases and J by 2 bases, leaving 14 bases between them. There are 13 residues in the CDR3.

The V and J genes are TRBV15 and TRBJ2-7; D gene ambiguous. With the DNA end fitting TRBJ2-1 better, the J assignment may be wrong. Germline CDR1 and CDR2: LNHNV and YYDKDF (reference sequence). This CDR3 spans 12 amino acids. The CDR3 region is CATSSYSLEQFF. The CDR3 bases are TGTGCCACCAGCAGTTATAGCCTTGAGCAGTTCTTC.

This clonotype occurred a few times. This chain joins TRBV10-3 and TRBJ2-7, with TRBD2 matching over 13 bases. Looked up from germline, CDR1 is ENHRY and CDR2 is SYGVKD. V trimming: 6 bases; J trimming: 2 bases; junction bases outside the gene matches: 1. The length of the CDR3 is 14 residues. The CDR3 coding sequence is TGTGCCATCAGAACTAGCGGGGGGGCCTACGAGCAGTACTTC. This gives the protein CAIRTSGGAYEQYF.

CDR3 in amino acids: CSARSHEQYF. The CDR3 coding sequence is TGCAGTGCTCGGAGTCACGAGCAGTACTTC. V usage is TRBV20-1 and J usage is TRBJ2-7; no firm D call. Trimming shortened V by 5 bases and J by 5 bases, and 7 bases separated the two germline ends. The CDR3 is 10 amino acids. The germline V gene encodes CDR1 DFQATT and CDR2 SNEGSKA (reference sequence).

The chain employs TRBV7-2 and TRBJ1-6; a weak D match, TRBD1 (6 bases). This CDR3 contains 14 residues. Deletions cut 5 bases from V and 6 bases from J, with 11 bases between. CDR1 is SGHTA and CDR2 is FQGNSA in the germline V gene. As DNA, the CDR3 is TGTGCCAGCAGCATCAGGGGTCGTAATTCACCCCTCCACTTT. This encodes CASSIRGRNSPLHF.

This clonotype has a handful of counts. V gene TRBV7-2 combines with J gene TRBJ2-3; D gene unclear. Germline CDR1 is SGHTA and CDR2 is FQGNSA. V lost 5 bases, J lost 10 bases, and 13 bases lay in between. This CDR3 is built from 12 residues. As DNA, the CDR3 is TGTGCCAGCAGCCCTGCAACGGCTGCGCAGTATTTT. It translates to CASSPATAAQYF.

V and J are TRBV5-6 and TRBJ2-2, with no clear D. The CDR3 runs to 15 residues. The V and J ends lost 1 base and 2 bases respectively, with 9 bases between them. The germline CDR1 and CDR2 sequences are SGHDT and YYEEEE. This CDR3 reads CASSLLLENTGELFF. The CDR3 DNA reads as TGTGCCAGCAGCTTGCTTTTGGAAAACACCGGGGAGCTGTTTTTT.

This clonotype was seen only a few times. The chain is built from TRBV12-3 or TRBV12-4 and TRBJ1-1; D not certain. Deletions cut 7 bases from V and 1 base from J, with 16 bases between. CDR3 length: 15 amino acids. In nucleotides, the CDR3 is TGTGCCAGCACCTCTGGGTCAGGCCGGAACACTGAAGCTTTCTTT. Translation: CASTSGSGRNTEAFF.

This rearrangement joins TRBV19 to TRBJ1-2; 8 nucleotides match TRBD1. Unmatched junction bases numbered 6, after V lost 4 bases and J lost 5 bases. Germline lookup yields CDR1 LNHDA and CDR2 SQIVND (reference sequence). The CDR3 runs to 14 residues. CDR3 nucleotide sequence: TGTGCCAGTAGTACCCCAGGGGGCGCTTATGGCTACACCTTC. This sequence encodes CASSTPGGAYGYTF.

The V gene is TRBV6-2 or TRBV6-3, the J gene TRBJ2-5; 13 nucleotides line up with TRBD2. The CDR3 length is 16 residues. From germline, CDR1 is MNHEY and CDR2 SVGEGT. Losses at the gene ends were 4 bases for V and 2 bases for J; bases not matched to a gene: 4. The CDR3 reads CASSFGLAGVQETQYF. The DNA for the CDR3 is TGTGCCAGCAGTTTTGGACTAGCGGGAGTTCAAGAGACCCAGTACTTC.

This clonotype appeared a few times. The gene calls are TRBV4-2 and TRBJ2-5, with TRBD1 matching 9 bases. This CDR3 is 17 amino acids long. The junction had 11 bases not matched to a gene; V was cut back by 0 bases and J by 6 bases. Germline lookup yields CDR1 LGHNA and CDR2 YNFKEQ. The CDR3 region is CASSQETGTGSLQTQYF. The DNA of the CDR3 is TGTGCCAGCAGCCAAGAGACCGGGACAGGGAGTCTTCAGACCCAGTACTTC.

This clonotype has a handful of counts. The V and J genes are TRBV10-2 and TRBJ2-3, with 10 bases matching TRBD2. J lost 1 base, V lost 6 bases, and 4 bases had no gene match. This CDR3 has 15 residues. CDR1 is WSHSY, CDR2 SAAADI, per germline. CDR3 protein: CASSGLAEGTDTQYF. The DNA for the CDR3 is TGCGCCAGCAGCGGACTAGCGGAGGGCACAGATACGCAGTATTTT.

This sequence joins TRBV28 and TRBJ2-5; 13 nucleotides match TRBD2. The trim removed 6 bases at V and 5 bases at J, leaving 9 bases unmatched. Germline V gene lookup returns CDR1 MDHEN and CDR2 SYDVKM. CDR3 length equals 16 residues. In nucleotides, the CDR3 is TGTGCCAGCAGCCAAAGCGGACTAGCGGGAGTTGAGACCCAGTACTTC. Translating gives CASSQSGLAGVETQYF.

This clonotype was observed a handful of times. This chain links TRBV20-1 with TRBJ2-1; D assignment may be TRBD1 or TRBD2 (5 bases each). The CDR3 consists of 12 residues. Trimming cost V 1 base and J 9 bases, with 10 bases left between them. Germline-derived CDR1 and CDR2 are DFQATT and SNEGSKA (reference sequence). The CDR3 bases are TGCAGTGCTAGAGGAGGGGTCAGTGAGCAGTTCTTC. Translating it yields CSARGGVSEQFF.

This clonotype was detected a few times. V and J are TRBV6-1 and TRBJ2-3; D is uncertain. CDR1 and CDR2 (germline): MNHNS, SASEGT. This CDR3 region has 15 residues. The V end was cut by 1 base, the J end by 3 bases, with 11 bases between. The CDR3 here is CASSEGASVTDTQYF. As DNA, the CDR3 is TGTGCCAGCAGTGAAGGGGCAAGTGTAACAGATACGCAGTATTTT.

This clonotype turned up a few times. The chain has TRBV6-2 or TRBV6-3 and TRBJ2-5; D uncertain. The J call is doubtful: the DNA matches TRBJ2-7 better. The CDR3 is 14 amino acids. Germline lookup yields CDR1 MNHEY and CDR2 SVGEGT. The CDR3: CASSDRRLSYEQYF. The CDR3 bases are TGTGCCAGCAGTGACCGACGGCTCTCCTACGAGCAGTACTTC.

CDR3: CASSFGSAGELFF. In DNA form, the CDR3 reads TGCGCCAGCAGCTTTGGGTCGGCCGGGGAGCTGTTTTTT. This chain links TRBV5-1 with TRBJ2-2, with unresolved D. Trimming took off 2 bases at V and 6 bases at J, with 8 bases between the two ends. Germline values: CDR1 SGHRS, CDR2 YFSETQ. The CDR3 totals 13 residues.

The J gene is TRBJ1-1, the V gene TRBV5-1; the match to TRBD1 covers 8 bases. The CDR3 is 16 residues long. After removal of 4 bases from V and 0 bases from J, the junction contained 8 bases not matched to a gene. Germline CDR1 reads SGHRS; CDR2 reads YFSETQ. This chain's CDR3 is CASSPPTGAMNTEAFF. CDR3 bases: TGCGCCAGCAGCCCTCCGACAGGGGCCATGAACACTGAAGCTTTCTTT.

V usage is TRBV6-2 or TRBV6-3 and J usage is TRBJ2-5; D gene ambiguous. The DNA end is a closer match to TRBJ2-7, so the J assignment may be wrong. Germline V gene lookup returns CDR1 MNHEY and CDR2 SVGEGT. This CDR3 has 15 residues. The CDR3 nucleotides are TGTGCCAGCAGTGTCGTCCTTTTCCACCTCTACGAGCAGTACTTC. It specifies CASSVVLFHLYEQYF.

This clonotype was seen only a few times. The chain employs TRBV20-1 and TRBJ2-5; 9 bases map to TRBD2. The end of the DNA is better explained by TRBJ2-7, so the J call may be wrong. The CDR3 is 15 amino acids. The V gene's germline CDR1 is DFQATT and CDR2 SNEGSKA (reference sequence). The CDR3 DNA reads TGCAGTGCTAGAGACCCGGCTAGCGGGACCTACGAGCAGTACTTC. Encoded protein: CSARDPASGTYEQYF.

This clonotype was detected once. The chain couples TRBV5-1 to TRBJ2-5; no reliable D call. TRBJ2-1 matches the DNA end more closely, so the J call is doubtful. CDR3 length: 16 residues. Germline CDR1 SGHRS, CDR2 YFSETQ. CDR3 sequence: CASSLALGGDTGEQFF. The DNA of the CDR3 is TGCGCCAGCAGCTTGGCCTTGGGTGGGGATACGGGTGAGCAGTTCTTC.

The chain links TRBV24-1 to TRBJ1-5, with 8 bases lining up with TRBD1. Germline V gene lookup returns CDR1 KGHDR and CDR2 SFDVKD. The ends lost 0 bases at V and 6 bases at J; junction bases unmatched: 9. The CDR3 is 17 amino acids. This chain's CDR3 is CATSDLKGRGLGQPQHF. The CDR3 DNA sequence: TGTGCCACCAGTGATTTGAAAGGCAGGGGGCTAGGTCAGCCCCAGCATTTT.

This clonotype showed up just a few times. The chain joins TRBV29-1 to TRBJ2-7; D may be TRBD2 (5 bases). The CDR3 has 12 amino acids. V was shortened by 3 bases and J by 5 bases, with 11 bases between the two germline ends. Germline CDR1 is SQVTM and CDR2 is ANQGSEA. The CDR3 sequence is CSVDEGADEQYF. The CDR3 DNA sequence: TGCAGCGTTGACGAGGGAGCGGACGAGCAGTACTTC.

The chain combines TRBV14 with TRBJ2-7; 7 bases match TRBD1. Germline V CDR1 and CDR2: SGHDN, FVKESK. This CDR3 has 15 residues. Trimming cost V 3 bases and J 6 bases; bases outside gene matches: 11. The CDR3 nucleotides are TGTGCCAGCAGCCACTTCGACAGGGTAACGGGCGAGCAGTACTTC. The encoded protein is CASSHFDRVTGEQYF.

DNA of the CDR3: TGCGCCAGCAGCCCTCACGGGAGTAACTATGGCTACACCTTC. Translation gives CASSPHGSNYGYTF. The V gene is TRBV4-1, the J gene TRBJ1-2; D unresolved. V shed 4 bases and J shed 1 base, with 10 bases lying between them. The CDR3 totals 14 residues. Germline V CDR1 and CDR2: MGHRA, YSYEKL.

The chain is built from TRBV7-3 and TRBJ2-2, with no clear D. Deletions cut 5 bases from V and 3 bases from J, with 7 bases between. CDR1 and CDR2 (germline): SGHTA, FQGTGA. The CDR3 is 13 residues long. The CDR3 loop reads CASSPRYTGELFF. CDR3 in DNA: TGTGCCAGCAGCCCCCGTTACACCGGGGAGCTGTTTTTT.

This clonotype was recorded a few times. The chain's CDR3 is CASNLGPLARLYGYTF. For the CDR3, the DNA is TGTGCCAGCAATTTGGGACCTTTAGCCCGCCTTTATGGCTACACCTTC. The J gene is TRBJ1-2, the V gene TRBV28, with D maybe TRBD1 (5 bases). This CDR3 is 16 amino acids long. CDR1 and CDR2 (germline): MDHEN, SYDVKM. With 7 bases removed from V and 5 bases from J, the gap between germline ends came to 23 bases.

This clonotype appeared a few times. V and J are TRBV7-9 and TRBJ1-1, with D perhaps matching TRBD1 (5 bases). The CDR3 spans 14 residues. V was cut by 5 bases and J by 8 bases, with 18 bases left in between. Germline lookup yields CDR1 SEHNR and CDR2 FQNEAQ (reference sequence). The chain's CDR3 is CASSRERVEGEAFF. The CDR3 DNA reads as TGTGCCAGCAGCCGAGAAAGGGTTGAGGGGGAAGCTTTCTTT.

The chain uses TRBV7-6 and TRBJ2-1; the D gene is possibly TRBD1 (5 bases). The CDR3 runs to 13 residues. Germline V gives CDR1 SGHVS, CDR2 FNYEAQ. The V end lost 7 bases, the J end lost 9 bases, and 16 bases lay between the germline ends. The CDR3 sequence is CASTSPPGIEQFF. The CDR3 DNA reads TGTGCCAGCACTTCGCCTCCAGGGATTGAGCAGTTCTTC.